Each of the 27 T cell receptor beta chains below was sequenced from the same sample in a study of T cells after yellow fever vaccination. TCRdb re-derived calls from the 5' RACE reads in MiXCR, one entry per CDR3 protein. The table includes 300,000 to 350,000 distinct CDR3 sequences, around 4.1% detected once. The material sequenced was PBMCs, taken 5 days after the yellow fever booster vaccination. The receptors here all came from a man between 18 and 29 years old who received the YFV17D yellow fever vaccine.

This chain joins TRBV7-9 and TRBJ2-5, with TRBD2 matching over 8 bases. The V and J ends lost 6 bases and 2 bases, in that order; junction bases with no gene match: 8. CDR1 and CDR2 from the germline V gene are SEHNR and FQNEAQ (reference sequence). This CDR3 is built from 15 residues. The CDR3 DNA is TGTGCCAGCAGTTACCCGGGGGGGGATCAAGAGACCCAGTACTTC. This codes for CASSYPGGDQETQYF.

This chain uses TRBV5-6 with TRBJ2-3; D gene uncertain. The V gene's germline CDR1 is SGHDT and CDR2 YYEEEE. The CDR3 loop spans 12 amino acids. V dropped 5 bases and J dropped 0 bases, with 4 bases sitting between them. This chain's CDR3 is CASSGSTDTQYF. The CDR3 bases are TGTGCCAGCAGTGGGAGCACAGATACGCAGTATTTT.

At least ten counts were recorded for this clonotype. The chain joins TRBV7-9 to TRBJ2-5, with D tentatively TRBD1 or TRBD2 (5 bases each). Trimming took off 5 bases at V and 3 bases at J, with 10 bases between the two ends. The CDR3 is made up of 13 amino acids. CDR1 is SEHNR, CDR2 FQNEAQ, per germline (reference sequence). The CDR3 loop reads CASSLGTEETQYF. The CDR3, as DNA: TGTGCCAGCAGCCTGGGGACGGAAGAGACCCAGTACTTC. The full variable domain, with the rest looked up from reference TRBV7-9 and TRBJ2-5, is DTGVSQNPRHKITKRGQNVTFRCDPISEHNRLYWYRQTLGQGPEFLTYFQNEAQLEKSRLLSDRFSAERPKGSFSTLEIQRTEQGDSAMYLCASSLGTEETQYFGPGTRLLVL.

This clonotype was seen repeatedly, ten times or more. This chain connects TRBV7-2 to TRBJ2-1; D is possibly TRBD1 or TRBD2 (5 bases each). Trimming cost V 5 bases and J 4 bases, with 12 bases left between them. The CDR3 is made up of 14 amino acids. From germline, CDR1 is SGHTA and CDR2 FQGNSA. The CDR3 nucleotides read TGTGCCAGCAGCCCTGGGACGGCTTACAATGAGCAGTTCTTC. Protein sequence: CASSPGTAYNEQFF.

The table lists this clonotype with many counts. The chain joins TRBV7-8 to TRBJ2-3; TRBD2 matches at 12 bases. The CDR3 covers 17 residues. Germline V CDR1 and CDR2: SGHVS, FQNEAQ. After removal of 5 bases from V and 6 bases from J, the junction contained 12 bases not matched to a gene. The CDR3 DNA reads as TGTGCCAGCAGCCAAAGACTAGCGGGGGCCAGGCCCGATACGCAGTATTTT. Amino acids: CASSQRLAGARPDTQYF. The full variable domain, with the rest looked up from reference TRBV7-8 and TRBJ2-3, is GAGVSQSPRYKVAKRGQDVALRCDPISGHVSLFWYQQALGQGPEFLTYFQNEAQLDKSGLPSDRFFAERPEGSVSTLKIQRTQQEDSAVYLCASSQRLAGARPDTQYFGPGTRLTVL.

In this sample, this clonotype turned up a few times. CDR3 in amino acids: CSDGHDTDTQYF. The DNA of the CDR3 is TGCAGTGATGGGCACGACACAGATACGCAGTATTTT. This chain uses TRBV20-1 with TRBJ2-3; D remains ambiguous. Germline loops: CDR1 DFQATT, CDR2 SNEGSKA (reference sequence). The germline V and J ends were trimmed by 7 bases and 2 bases, with 10 bases remaining between them. The CDR3 has 12 amino acids.

The chain carries TRBV12-3 or TRBV12-4 and TRBJ2-3, with a weak D call TRBD2 (5 bases). Trimming left V 3 bases short and J 3 bases short, with 13 bases between. There are 15 residues in the CDR3. This CDR3 is CASSFSGNPTDTQYF. In DNA, the CDR3 is TGTGCCAGCAGTTTCTCGGGGAATCCTACAGATACGCAGTATTTT.

At least ten counts were recorded for this clonotype. V gene TRBV4-2 combines with J gene TRBJ2-3; unclear D gene. Germline values: CDR1 LGHNA, CDR2 YNFKEQ. With 1 base removed from V and 5 bases from J, the gap between germline ends came to 10 bases. This CDR3 spans 14 amino acids. The CDR3 region is CASSQAASGDTQYF. Here the CDR3 DNA reads TGTGCCAGCAGCCAAGCGGCGTCGGGAGATACGCAGTATTTT.

This clonotype has just a few counts. The chain joins TRBV3-1 to TRBJ1-4, with a weak D call TRBD1 (6 bases). This CDR3 has 17 residues. Germline CDR1 and CDR2: LGHDT and YNNKEL (reference sequence). V lost 2 bases to trimming and J lost 0 bases, with 13 bases between them. The CDR3 coding sequence is TGTGCCAGCAGCCAAACGCCGGGACATGCAACTAATGAAAAACTGTTTTTT. It encodes CASSQTPGHATNEKLFF.

This clonotype was seen ten or more times. This chain links TRBV10-3 with TRBJ2-2, with 7 bases lining up with TRBD2. The CDR3 runs 14 residues. V gave up 6 bases and J gave up 5 bases; unmatched junction bases: 6. CDR1 is ENHRY and CDR2 is SYGVKD in the germline V gene. CDR3: CAIRTAGGTGELFF. In nucleotides, the CDR3 is TGTGCCATCAGAACAGCCGGGGGGACCGGGGAGCTGTTTTTT.

Ten or more counts support this clonotype. V and J are TRBV20-1 and TRBJ2-1, with 7 bases lining up with TRBD1. Germline V CDR1 and CDR2: DFQATT, SNEGSKA (reference sequence). This CDR3 is 12 amino acids long. After removal of 5 bases from V and 7 bases from J, the junction contained 5 bases not matched to a gene. The CDR3 DNA reads TGCAGTGCTGGGGACAGTGTGAATGAGCAGTTCTTC. Translation: CSAGDSVNEQFF.

The chain uses TRBV7-9 and TRBJ2-3; perhaps TRBD2 as D (6 bases). The V end was cut by 5 bases, the J end by 6 bases, with 15 bases between. The CDR3 sequence is 14 residues long. Looked up from germline, CDR1 is SEHNR and CDR2 is FQNEAQ (reference sequence). In DNA form, the CDR3 reads TGTGCCAGCAGCCTAACGGGGAGCGGGGATACGCAGTATTTT. This codes for CASSLTGSGDTQYF.

This clonotype was detected many times. J is TRBJ2-3 and V is TRBV6-1; 9 bases match TRBD2. CDR3 length: 15 amino acids. Germline V gene sequence: CDR1 MNHNS, CDR2 SASEGT. The junction had 4 bases not matched to a gene; V was cut back by 2 bases and J by 4 bases. DNA of the CDR3: TGTGCCAGCAGTGAAAAATCTAGCGGGGCAGATACGCAGTATTTT. Its translation: CASSEKSSGADTQYF.

This clonotype was detected ten times or more. The junction does not match germline at one end; this may be a read error. The chain carries TRBV7-7 and TRBJ1-1; D is unresolved. Germline V gives CDR1 SSHAT, CDR2 FNYEAQ (reference sequence). The CDR3 sequence is 14 residues long. CDR3 residues: CASRRTGRNTEAFF. The DNA for the CDR3 is TGTGCTAGCAGGAGGACGGGAAGGAACACTGAAGCTTTCTTT.

This clonotype has more than one count but fewer than ten. The chain has TRBV5-1 and TRBJ1-1; tentative D call: TRBD1 (6 bases). CDR3 length: 15 residues. Germline CDR1 SGHRS, CDR2 YFSETQ. V dropped 0 bases and J dropped 0 bases, with 9 bases sitting between them. CDR3 DNA: TGCGCCAGCAGCTTGGCCTCAGGGGTGAACACTGAAGCTTTCTTT. This sequence encodes CASSLASGVNTEAFF.

This clonotype was found many times. The V and J genes are TRBV30 and TRBJ2-2; D is undetermined. Trimming left V 2 bases short and J 4 bases short, with 5 bases between. This CDR3 is 12 amino acids long. The germline CDR1 and CDR2 sequences are GTSNPN and SVGIG (reference sequence). CDR3 residues: CAWSRSTGELFF. CDR3 DNA sequence: TGTGCCTGGAGTCGATCCACCGGGGAGCTGTTTTTT. Looking up the rest from reference TRBV30 and TRBJ2-2 gives the full variable domain: SQTIHQWPATLVQPVGSPLSLECTVEGTSNPNLYWYRQAAGRGLQLLFYSVGIGQISSEVPQNLSASRPQDRQFILSSKKLLLSDSGFYLCAWSRSTGELFFGEGSRLTVL.

The chain couples TRBV5-1 to TRBJ1-1, with D maybe TRBD1 (6 bases). V gave up 4 bases and J gave up 3 bases, with 13 bases separating them. The CDR3 consists of 14 residues. The germline V gene encodes CDR1 SGHRS and CDR2 YFSETQ. The CDR3 DNA is TGCGCCAGCAGCGCAACAGGGTGGGACACTGAAGCTTTCTTT. Protein product: CASSATGWDTEAFF.

This clonotype was observed a few times. The genes are TRBV27 and TRBJ2-5; possible D gene TRBD2, 6 bases. CDR1 and CDR2 from the germline V gene are MNHEY and SMNVEV (reference sequence). The ends were cut back, 1 base at V and 2 bases at J, with 14 bases in the middle. This CDR3 has 16 residues. CDR3 coding DNA: TGTGCCAGCAGTTTATTTCGACGCGGGGAACAAGAGACCCAGTACTTC. Encoded protein: CASSLFRRGEQETQYF.

V usage is TRBV18 and J usage is TRBJ2-7; perhaps TRBD1 as D (5 bases). Trimming left V 3 bases short and J 3 bases short, with 9 bases between. The CDR3 contains 13 residues. Germline V gene data show CDR1 as KGHSH and CDR2 as LQKENI. CDR3: CASSPDRDYEQYV. CDR3 DNA sequence: TGTGCCAGCTCACCCGACAGAGACTACGAGCAGTACGTC.

This sequence joins TRBV7-6 and TRBJ2-3; D might be TRBD2 (6 bases). The CDR3 spans 15 residues. Trimming left V 5 bases short and J 2 bases short, with 14 bases between. Germline CDR1 reads SGHVS; CDR2 reads FNYEAQ. In DNA form, the CDR3 reads TGTGCCAGCAGCCCAATTGCGGGGATCACAGATACGCAGTATTTT. Protein product: CASSPIAGITDTQYF.

This chain uses TRBV28 with TRBJ2-7; possible D gene TRBD2, 5 bases. There are 13 residues in the CDR3. V shed 5 bases and J shed 4 bases, with 12 bases lying between them. The germline CDR1 and CDR2 sequences are MDHEN and SYDVKM. CDR3 sequence (DNA): TGTGCCAGCAGTATGCCGGGAACTTACGAGCAGTACGTC. Translating gives CASSMPGTYEQYV.

This clonotype has ten or more counts. The rearrangement uses TRBV4-1 and TRBJ1-4, with D possibly being TRBD1 (6 bases). The germline V and J ends were trimmed by 4 bases and 6 bases, with 24 bases remaining between them. This CDR3 has 18 residues. Germline V gene data show CDR1 as MGHRA and CDR2 as YSYEKL. The CDR3 protein is CASSLSTPRQARDEKLFF. CDR3 nucleotides: TGCGCCAGCAGCCTCTCAACTCCGCGACAGGCTAGGGATGAAAAACTGTTTTTT.

The table lists this clonotype with many counts. The chain is built from TRBV4-3 and TRBJ2-5; a weak D match, TRBD2 (5 bases). V lost 2 bases, J lost 5 bases, and 9 bases lay in between. Per the germline V gene, CDR1 is LGHNA and CDR2 is YSLEER. This CDR3 is built from 13 residues. CDR3 loop: CASSQTPGETQYF. The DNA for the CDR3 is TGCGCCAGCAGCCAAACCCCGGGGGAGACCCAGTACTTC.

The sample holds a few counts of this clonotype. This chain uses TRBV20-1 with TRBJ2-7; D is unresolved. The V end was cut by 4 bases, the J end by 4 bases, with 11 bases between. The CDR3 is 12 residues long. The germline V gene has CDR1 DFQATT and CDR2 SNEGSKA (reference sequence). This CDR3 reads CSAIPTGYEQYV. The DNA for the CDR3 is TGCAGTGCTATTCCCACTGGTTACGAGCAGTACGTC.

In its sample, this clonotype was seen a few times. This chain links TRBV12-3 or TRBV12-4 with TRBJ1-2; a possible D gene is TRBD1 (6 bases). Trimming removed 3 bases at V and 6 bases at J, with 11 bases between. The CDR3 is made up of 13 amino acids. CDR3 DNA: TGTGCCAGCAGTTTCGGGGGCGGCGATGGCTACACCTTC. Translating gives CASSFGGGDGYTF.

The chain links TRBV5-1 to TRBJ1-3, with D perhaps matching TRBD1 (5 bases). The germline CDR1 and CDR2 sequences are SGHRS and YFSETQ. This CDR3 comprises 15 residues. Trimming pared 4 bases from V and 0 bases from J, leaving 11 bases between. The CDR3 coding sequence is TGCGCCAGCAGCAAGGACACCTCCTCTGGAAACACCATATATTTT. Protein sequence: CASSKDTSSGNTIYF.

This clonotype was seen a handful of times. This chain connects TRBV5-1 to TRBJ1-5, with 10 bases aligning to TRBD1. The CDR3 has 15 residues. The V gene end was trimmed by 4 bases and the J gene end by 5 bases; junction bases not matched to a gene: 6. Germline CDR1 and CDR2: SGHRS and YFSETQ. CDR3 DNA: TGCGCCAGCAGCCCCGGGACAGGGGCCTATCAGCCCCAGCATTTT. It codes for CASSPGTGAYQPQHF. The full variable domain, with the rest looked up from reference TRBV5-1 and TRBJ1-5, is KAGVTQTPRYLIKTRGQQVTLSCSPISGHRSVSWYQQTPGQGLQFLFEYFSETQRNKGNFPGRFSGRQFSNSRSEMNVSTLELGDSALYLCASSPGTGAYQPQHFGDGTRLSIL.